Each of the 27 T cell receptor beta chains below was sequenced from the same sample in a study of blood T cell repertoires in COVID-19. Only in-frame clones appear in the TCRdb table, and some are missing; sequencing was by immunoSEQ multiplex PCR. This sample carries fewer than 70,000 clones, 80% to 95% of them seen once, and the ten largest clones take around 4.3%. Sample: peripheral blood. The source of these receptors is a man aged 50 or older with active COVID-19.

For this clone: This sample includes further DNA sequences coding for the same CDR3. The chain recombines TRBV9 with TRBJ2-5; 8 bases match TRBD2. Germline loops: CDR1 SGDLS, CDR2 YYNGEE. The ends lost 0 bases at V and 4 bases at J; junction bases unmatched: 2. The CDR3 runs to 14 residues. This chain's CDR3 is CASSVGSGGETQYF. The CDR3 DNA follows: TGTGCCAGCAGCGTAGGAAGCGGGGGAGAGACCCAGTACTTC.

This chain uses TRBV5-4 with TRBJ1-2; TRBD1 matches 8 bases. This CDR3 has 13 amino acids. After removal of 1 base from V and 8 bases from J, the junction contained 4 bases not matched to a gene. CDR1 is SGHNT and CDR2 is YYREEE in the germline V gene (reference sequence). The CDR3 spells CASSLTGGTGYTF. The CDR3 nucleotides read TGTGCCAGCAGCTTGACAGGGGGGACAGGCTACACCTTC. Full variable domain (outside the CDR3, taken from reference TRBV5-4 and TRBJ1-2): ETGVTQSPTHLIKTRGQQVTLRCSSQSGHNTVSWYQQALGQGPQFIFQYYREEENGRGNFPPRFSGLQFPNYSSELNVNALELDDSALYLCASSLTGGTGYTFGSGTRLTVV.

The genes are TRBV3-1 (or the pseudogene TRBV3-2) and TRBJ1-3; TRBD1 agrees at 11 bases. Trimming removed 5 bases from V and 1 base from J; junction bases left unmatched: 4. There are 16 residues in the CDR3. The germline gives CDR1 LGHDT, CDR2 YNNKEL (reference sequence). CDR3 sequence (DNA): TGTGCCAGCAGCAGGACAGGGGGCTCATCTGGAAACACCATATATTTT. It yields the protein CASSRTGGSSGNTIYF.

The rearrangement uses TRBV5-4 and TRBJ2-7; 7 bases are shared with TRBD1. With V trimmed by 5 bases and J by 2 bases, 4 bases remained unmatched. Germline V lookup: CDR1 SGHNT, CDR2 YYREEE (reference sequence). The CDR3 contains 13 residues. Here the CDR3 reads CASRRGTAYEQYF. The DNA of the CDR3 is TGTGCCAGCAGGAGGGGGACAGCCTACGAGCAGTACTTC.

The chain employs TRBV7-6 and TRBJ2-3, with D perhaps TRBD1 (6 bases). The CDR3 covers 15 residues. V dropped 1 base and J dropped 2 bases, with 10 bases sitting between them. Germline assignment: CDR1 SGHVS and CDR2 FNYEAQ. CDR3 DNA sequence: TGTGCCAGCAGCTTAGTTCCAGGGGCCACAGATACGCAGTATTTT. Its protein product is CASSLVPGATDTQYF.

The V gene is TRBV5-1, the J gene TRBJ2-1; no clear D gene. Germline CDR1 is SGHRS and CDR2 is YFSETQ. V was shortened by 4 bases and J by 1 base, with 15 bases between the two germline ends. CDR3 length: 16 residues. DNA of the CDR3: TGCGCCAGCAGCCTGGAAAACTCTCTTTCCTACAATGAGCAGTTCTTC. Translated, it gives CASSLENSLSYNEQFF.

In regard to this clone: Sequence at one end of the junction differs from germline and may be a read error. The chain combines TRBV7-2 with TRBJ1-2; 8 bases are shared with TRBD1. Per germline, CDR1 SGHTA and CDR2 FQGNSA. This CDR3 is built from 14 residues. The CDR3 is CASSSPSIPGGRSF. As DNA, the CDR3 is TGTGCCAGCAGCTCCCCCTCAATACCAGGGGGCAGGTCCTTC.

This chain connects TRBV4-2 to TRBJ1-1; D gene ambiguous. Per germline, CDR1 LGHNA and CDR2 YNFKEQ. This CDR3 comprises 15 residues. V was cut by 3 bases and J by 3 bases, with 14 bases left in between. CDR3 bases: TGTGCCAGCAGCCATGGCAATTCGGGAGACACTGAAGCTTTCTTT. Translating it yields CASSHGNSGDTEAFF.

The DNA for the CDR3 is TGTGCCAGCAGCTTAACGGAGGCCTCAAACACAGATACGCAGTATTTT. This sequence encodes CASSLTEASNTDTQYF. The chain has TRBV13 and TRBJ2-3; tentative D call: TRBD2 (5 bases). Germline values: CDR1 PRHDT, CDR2 FYEKMQ (reference sequence). The CDR3 has 16 residues. V lost 2 bases and J lost 2, with 14 bases in between.

The rearrangement joins TRBV10-3 to TRBJ1-6, with 7 nucleotides matching TRBD1. The CDR3 length is 13 residues. The junction had 7 bases not matched to a gene; V was cut back by 7 bases and J by 10 bases. Germline values: CDR1 ENHRY, CDR2 SYGVKD. The CDR3 loop reads CAIKSDRRSPLHF. DNA for the CDR3: TGTGCCATCAAGTCGGACAGGAGGTCACCCCTCCACTTT.

V gene TRBV7-3 combines with J gene TRBJ2-5, with 14 nucleotides matching TRBD2. The germline gives CDR1 SGHTA, CDR2 FQGTGA. V lost 4 bases to trimming and J lost 4 bases; unmatched junction nucleotides: 17. The CDR3 runs to 20 residues. CDR3 amino acids: CASSSKAGTSGSGVRETQYF. The CDR3 DNA is TGTGCCAGCAGCTCCAAGGCGGGGACTAGCGGGAGTGGAGTTCGAGAGACCCAGTACTTC.

CDR3 DNA sequence: TGTGCCAGCAAATATTTCAGTCAAGAGACCCAGTACTTC. The encoded protein is CASKYFSQETQYF. J is TRBJ2-5 and V is TRBV2; D gene unclear. Germline V lookup: CDR1 SNHLY, CDR2 FYNNEI. CDR3 length: 13 residues. V lost 7 bases to trimming and J lost 2 bases, with 11 bases between them.

This clone is a singleton in its sample. This chain uses TRBV21-1 with TRBJ2-7; the DNA was not used to check the table's D call, TRBD1. TRBV21-1 is a known pseudogene. This CDR3 is 14 amino acids long. Here the CDR3 DNA reads TGTGCACAAGGGGATAGCATTCGTATCTACGAGCAGTACTTC. Translating it yields CAQGDSIRIYEQYF.

This chain uses TRBV5-1 with TRBJ1-3, with 7 positions matching TRBD1. CDR3 length equals 15 residues. V shed 4 bases, J shed 3 bases, and the junction held 7 bases outside the gene matches. CDR1 and CDR2 from the germline V gene are SGHRS and YFSETQ. CDR3 region: CASSPGTADGNTIYF. Written as DNA, the CDR3 is TGCGCCAGCAGCCCCGGGACAGCGGATGGAAACACCATATATTTT.

J is TRBJ2-3 and V is TRBV7-8; TRBD1 matches at 8 bases. Per germline, CDR1 SGHVS and CDR2 FQNEAQ. The CDR3 is 19 amino acids. The ends lost 4 bases at V and 3 bases at J; junction bases unmatched: 18. Here the CDR3 reads CASSSMDRALLGFTDTQYF. Written as DNA, the CDR3 is TGTGCCAGCAGCTCTATGGACAGGGCACTATTAGGGTTTACAGATACGCAGTATTTT.

The chain carries TRBV5-1 and TRBJ2-1, with 10 bases aligning to TRBD1. J gave up 10 bases and V 0 bases, and 7 bases lay outside the gene matches. Germline V gene lookup returns CDR1 SGHRS and CDR2 YFSETQ. The CDR3 sequence is 15 residues long. This CDR3 is CASSLAGTGEFEQFF. CDR3 nucleotides: TGCGCCAGCAGCTTGGCCGGGACAGGGGAATTCGAGCAGTTCTTC.

The genes are TRBV28 and TRBJ1-1; possibly TRBD1 for D (5 bases). CDR3 length: 14 residues. Trimming removed 4 bases from V and 1 base from J, with 10 bases in between. Germline CDR1 reads MDHEN; CDR2 reads SYDVKM. The DNA for the CDR3 is TGTGCCAGCAGTTCCGCAGGGCAGAACACTGAAGCTTTCTTT. As protein: CASSSAGQNTEAFF.

The chain has TRBV6-2 or TRBV6-3 and TRBJ2-4; possibly TRBD1 for D (5 bases). This CDR3 spans 12 amino acids. Germline loops: CDR1 MNHEY, CDR2 SVGEGT. With 5 bases removed from V and 8 bases from J, the gap between germline ends came to 10 bases. The CDR3 is CASSGRVDIQYF. Here the CDR3 DNA reads TGTGCCAGCAGTGGCAGGGTCGACATTCAGTACTTC.

This clone was observed a single time. The V and J genes are TRBV2 and TRBJ2-5; the match to TRBD1 covers 11 bases. J lost 5 bases, V lost 0 bases, and 2 bases had no gene match. CDR1 SNHLY and CDR2 FYNNEI come from the germline V gene. The CDR3 is 15 amino acids. The CDR3 region is CASSEAGTGGETQYF. CDR3 coding DNA: TGTGCCAGCAGTGAAGCGGGGACAGGGGGGGAGACCCAGTACTTC.

The J gene is TRBJ2-7, the V gene TRBV5-5; D perhaps matches TRBD1 (6 bases). From germline, CDR1 is SGHKS and CDR2 YYEKEE (reference sequence). The V end lost 4 bases, the J end lost 7 bases, and 30 bases lay between the germline ends. This CDR3 has 18 residues. This chain's CDR3 is CASSLQLTGTWAFGEQYF. CDR3 coding DNA: TGTGCCAGCAGCCTGCAACTTACCGGGACATGGGCTTTTGGAGAGCAGTACTTC.

The rearrangement uses TRBV11-3 and TRBJ2-1; D possibly corresponds to TRBD1 (6 bases). Deletions cut 5 bases from V and 5 bases from J, with 10 bases between. CDR3 length: 13 amino acids. Germline CDR1 reads SGHNT; CDR2 reads YENEEA. CDR3 sequence reads: CASSPYRDNEQFF. The CDR3 DNA sequence: TGTGCCAGCAGCCCTTACAGGGACAATGAGCAGTTCTTC.

This chain links TRBV2 with TRBJ2-2; no clear D gene. V was shortened by 7 bases and J by 2 bases, with 14 bases between the two germline ends. CDR3 length: 15 amino acids. Germline CDR1 is SNHLY and CDR2 is FYNNEI. In DNA, the CDR3 is TGTGCCAGCAAGTTTGAACTGACAAACACCGGGGAGCTGTTTTTT. Translating it yields CASKFELTNTGELFF.

J is TRBJ2-6 and V is TRBV28; D is possibly TRBD2 (7 bases). Deletions cut 0 bases from V and 0 bases from J, with 12 bases between. Per germline, CDR1 MDHEN and CDR2 SYDVKM. The CDR3 is 18 residues long. CDR3 nucleotide sequence: TGTGCCAGCAGTTTATGGTGGGGGGGCGCCTCTGGGGCCAACGTCCTGACTTTC. Its translation is CASSLWWGGASGANVLTF.

The V and J genes are TRBV28 and TRBJ1-4; 9 bases line up with TRBD1. The CDR3 spans 14 residues. Germline V gene data show CDR1 as MDHEN and CDR2 as SYDVKM. Trimming cost V 5 bases and J 7 bases; bases outside gene matches: 5. CDR3 sequence (DNA): TGTGCCAGCAGTCTCGGGACAGGGTTTGAAAAACTGTTTTTT. This translates into CASSLGTGFEKLFF.

The V and J genes are TRBV15 and TRBJ1-2, with D hard to call. Trimming pared 1 base from V and 6 bases from J, leaving 9 bases between. This CDR3 is built from 13 residues. Germline V gene lookup returns CDR1 LNHNV and CDR2 YYDKDF (reference sequence). The CDR3 sequence is CATSRGWEDGYTF. CDR3 sequence (DNA): TGTGCCACCAGCAGAGGATGGGAGGATGGCTACACCTTC.

The rearrangement uses TRBV4-1 and TRBJ2-5, with D unresolved. This CDR3 is built from 15 residues. The germline V and J ends were trimmed by 0 bases and 2 bases, with 10 bases remaining between them. The germline V gene has CDR1 MGHRA and CDR2 YSYEKL. CDR3 amino acids: CASSQDMAEQETQYF. The CDR3 region has the DNA TGCGCCAGCAGCCAAGATATGGCGGAGCAAGAGACCCAGTACTTC.

The gene calls are TRBV19 and TRBJ1-6, with D hard to call. CDR1 is LNHDA and CDR2 is SQIVND in the germline V gene (reference sequence). CDR3 size: 14 residues. V was trimmed by 2 bases and J by 4 bases, leaving 6 bases between them. The CDR3 region has the DNA TGTGCCAGTAGTATATACAGTTATAATTCACCCCTCCACTTT. As protein: CASSIYSYNSPLHF.